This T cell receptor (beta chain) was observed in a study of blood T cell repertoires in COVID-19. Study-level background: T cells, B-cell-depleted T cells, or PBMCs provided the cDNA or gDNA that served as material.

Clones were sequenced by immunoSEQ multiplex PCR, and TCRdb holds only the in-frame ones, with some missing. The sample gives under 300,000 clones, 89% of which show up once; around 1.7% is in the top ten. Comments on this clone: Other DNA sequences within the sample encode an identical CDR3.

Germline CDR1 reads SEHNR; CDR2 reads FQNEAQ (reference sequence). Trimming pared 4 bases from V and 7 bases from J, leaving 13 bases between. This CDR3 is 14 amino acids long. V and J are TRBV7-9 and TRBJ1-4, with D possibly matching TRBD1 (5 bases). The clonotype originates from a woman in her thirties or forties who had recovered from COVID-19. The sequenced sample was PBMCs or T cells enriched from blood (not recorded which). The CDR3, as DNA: TGTGCCAGCAGCTCTACGGGGGGGAGTGAAAAACTGTTTTTT. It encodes CASSSTGGSEKLFF.